Below are 7 T cell receptor beta chains sequenced from a single sample in a study of blood T cell repertoires in COVID-19. The repertoire was sequenced with immunoSEQ multiplex PCR; TCRdb's copy has only in-frame clones and lacks some. The sample comprises some 130,000 clones, around 89% of which are singletons, and about 4.5% rests with the top ten. Sequencing input: peripheral blood. The receptors originated from a man aged 60 to 69 with COVID-19, enrolled during active disease.

This chain links TRBV7-8 with TRBJ2-2; 10 positions agree with TRBD1. Germline trimming cut 5 bases from V and 4 bases from J; bases unmatched to any gene: 7. Germline V gene data show CDR1 as SGHVS and CDR2 as FQNEAQ. This CDR3 spans 16 amino acids. This chain's CDR3 is CASSRGGQGSTGELFF. The CDR3, as DNA: TGTGCCAGCAGCCGAGGGGGACAGGGGAGCACCGGGGAGCTGTTTTTT.

The J gene is TRBJ2-1, the V gene TRBV3-1 (or the pseudogene TRBV3-2); D is undetermined. V lost 5 bases to trimming and J lost 3 bases, with 17 bases between them. This CDR3 region has 16 residues. Germline V CDR1 and CDR2: LGHDT, YNNKEL (reference sequence). CDR3 DNA: TGTGCCAGCAGCAACACCGGGTTCAGACGCTACAATGAGCAGTTCTTC. Protein product: CASSNTGFRRYNEQFF.

The V gene is TRBV5-1, the J gene TRBJ1-4, with 9 bases fitting TRBD1. J was trimmed by 7 bases and V by 2 bases; bases with no gene match: 6. The CDR3 sequence is 15 residues long. Germline V gene sequence: CDR1 SGHRS, CDR2 YFSETQ. The CDR3 nucleotides read TGCGCCAGCAGCTTCCGGACAGGGGAGGGTGAAAAACTGTTTTTT. Protein: CASSFRTGEGEKLFF. The full variable domain, with the rest looked up from reference TRBV5-1 and TRBJ1-4, is KAGVTQTPRYLIKTRGQQVTLSCSPISGHRSVSWYQQTPGQGLQFLFEYFSETQRNKGNFPGRFSGRQFSNSRSEMNVSTLELGDSALYLCASSFRTGEGEKLFFGSGTQLSVL.

The rearrangement uses TRBV6-5 and TRBJ2-2; D is perhaps TRBD1 (6 bases). Germline CDR1 is MNHEY and CDR2 is SVGAGI. The ends were cut back, 4 bases at V and 5 bases at J, with 14 bases in the middle. This CDR3 is built from 15 residues. The CDR3 is CASSLQGPGTGELFF. The CDR3 coding sequence is TGTGCCAGCAGTTTACAGGGCCCGGGTACCGGGGAGCTGTTTTTT.

This chain connects TRBV3-1 (or the pseudogene TRBV3-2) to TRBJ2-3; a possible D gene is TRBD2 (5 bases). Germline CDR1 reads LGHDT; CDR2 reads YNNKEL (reference sequence). The CDR3 covers 14 residues. V gave up 1 base and J gave up 6 bases, with 11 bases separating them. The DNA of the CDR3 is TGTGCCAGCAGCCAAGGGTCGGGCGGGGATACGCAGTATTTT. As protein: CASSQGSGGDTQYF.

V is TRBV28 and J is TRBJ1-4, with TRBD1 identical over 9 bases. CDR3 length: 14 amino acids. Germline V gene data show CDR1 as MDHEN and CDR2 as SYDVKM. Trimming cost V 3 bases and J 5 bases; bases outside gene matches: 1. CDR3 nucleotide sequence: TGTGCCAGCAGTTTGACAGGGGGAAATGAAAAACTGTTTTTT. Translated, it gives CASSLTGGNEKLFF.

The gene calls are TRBV6-1 and TRBJ1-2; TRBD1 matches 7 bases. CDR1 is MNHNS, CDR2 SASEGT, per germline. The CDR3 runs to 14 residues. The V gene end was trimmed by 2 bases and the J gene end by 4 bases; junction bases not matched to a gene: 4. The CDR3: CASSESGTVYGYTF. The CDR3 DNA follows: TGTGCCAGCAGTGAATCTGGGACAGTCTATGGCTACACCTTC.